This paragraph covers one T cell receptor beta chain sequence. Its antigen is undetermined. This record belongs to a study of T-cell reconstitution after alpha-beta-depleted transplantation in children. General observations from the study: Hyperexpanded clones declined; after one year, newly produced T cells mostly supplied diversity. After transplant, at about two months, alpha-beta T cells were reportedly derived from several hundred expanded graft clones. Recipient T cells and thymic progenitors that survived were the source of the high TCRbeta diversity seen at day 60 in some patients.

The TCRbeta library was prepared with unique molecular identifiers. TCRdb redid the calling of the PCR reads with MiXCR, one entry per CDR3 protein. The sample records some 600,000 distinct CDR3 sequences, around 13% being singletons. This CDR3 comprises 17 residues. Germline V gene sequence: CDR1 MNHEY, CDR2 SVGAGI. J lost 4 bases, V lost 4 bases, and 7 bases had no gene match. The source is a male patient aged 5 to 17 who had a stem cell transplant for acute myeloid leukemia, so the T cells may come from the graft donor. The sample in question was PBMCs, mostly from graft donor cells, obtained 360 days after TCRalphabeta/CD19-depleted stem cell transplant. The rearrangement uses TRBV6-5 and TRBJ2-1; TRBD2 matches 13 bases. CDR3 loop: CASSFTTSGRGYNEQFF. The DNA of the CDR3 is TGTGCCAGCAGTTTCACCACTAGCGGGAGGGGGTACAATGAGCAGTTCTTC.